One T cell receptor (beta chain) is described in this entry. Each patient was aged 18 to 65 and had newly diagnosed hyperthyroidism of under 2 months' duration. The source of the PBMCs was around 10 ml of fresh peripheral blood. The data stem from a study of T cells in Graves' hyperthyroidism and ophthalmopathy. Trimming cost V 0 bases and J 0 bases, with 18 bases left between them. Germline V gene sequence: CDR1 DFQATT, CDR2 SNEGSKA (reference sequence). The CDR3 length is 18 residues. The investigators amplified TCR beta CDR3 regions from RNA transcripts. Primed by the HTBI set, a first-round RT-PCR was run on the TCR CDR3. TCRdb passed the multiplex PCR reads through MiXCR, listing each CDR3 protein once. The sample lists roughly 350,000 distinct CDR3 sequences, around 13% occurring once.

What was sequenced was blood. The receptor comes from a woman aged 25 to 39 with Graves' hyperthyroidism. The J gene is TRBJ1-3, the V gene TRBV20-1; D perhaps matches TRBD1 (6 bases). The chain's CDR3 is CSARDFRDTIFSGNTIYF. The CDR3 region has the DNA TGCAGTGCTAGAGACTTCCGGGACACAATATTCTCTGGAAACACCATATATTTT.